The T cell receptor beta chain under discussion was sequenced for a study of a mutant IDH1 vaccine in newly diagnosed glioma. Study findings and constraints: Among all patients, vaccine-induced immune responses occurred in 90% to 95%.

On this clone itself: Its antigen is currently unknown.

The V end was cut by 4 bases, the J end by 1 base, with 8 bases between. CDR3 size: 13 residues. Germline V lookup: CDR1 SEHNR, CDR2 FQNEAQ (reference sequence). Method: immunoSEQ multiplex PCR; TCRdb's copy keeps in-frame clones and lacks some. Of approximately 92,000 clones in the sample, roughly 75% were seen once. Time point given: baseline, week 1 (first vaccination visit). Treatment described: pre-vaccination baseline after standard-of-care therapy. Diagnosis in the donors showed new WHO grade 3 or 4 astrocytomas that were IDH1-mutant and ATRX-lost. The sample consisted of PBMCs, taken from a glioma patient treated with radiotherapy, temozolomide or both. The chain links TRBV7-9 to TRBJ2-7, with unresolved D. The receptor was isolated from a man in his forties or fifties with glioma. Written as DNA, the CDR3 is TGTGCCAGCAGCTCGACGGCGTCCTACGAGCAGTACTTC. Residues: CASSSTASYEQYF. The full variable domain, completed using reference TRBV7-9 and TRBJ2-7, is DTGVSQNPRHKITKRGQNVTFRCDPISEHNRLYWYRQTLGQGPEFLTYFQNEAQLEKSRLLSDRFSAERPKGSFSTLEIQRTEQGDSAMYLCASSSTASYEQYFGPGTRLTVT.